This entry lists 32 T cell receptor beta chains sequenced from one sample in a study of shared clonotypes between healthy human individuals (TCRdb year 2020). Receptor libraries were prepared by the immunoSEQ multiplex PCR assay. TCRdb holds this immuneACCESS table with in-frame rearrangements only. Some clones are missing; in checked studies, unresolved V genes explain under half, and the rest has no known cause. The sample table records approximately 2.4 million clones; approximately 94% of these occur just once. In total, the top ten clones hold roughly 0.13% of the sample. Sequencing was done on a sample of naive CD4+ T cells sorted from blood. The cell subset or site label for this specimen denotes: CD45RA+ positively selected. These receptors all stem from a man aged 18 to 29 in good health.

The chain recombines TRBV6-5 with TRBJ1-1, with unresolved D. V was pared by 0 bases and J by 0 bases, with 5 bases between. Germline V CDR1 and CDR2: MNHEY, SVGAGI. This CDR3 contains 14 residues. The CDR3 here is CASSYSVVNTEAFF. The CDR3 DNA follows: TGTGCCAGCAGTTACTCGGTAGTGAACACTGAAGCTTTCTTT.

Remarks on this clone: The same CDR3 can be traced to other DNA sequences in this sample. This sequence joins TRBV28 and TRBJ2-7; unclear D gene. Germline CDR1 and CDR2: MDHEN and SYDVKM. V lost 4 bases, J lost 4 bases, and 5 bases lay in between. There are 11 residues in the CDR3. The CDR3 is CASSSKYEQYF. CDR3 sequence (DNA): TGTGCCAGCAGTTCAAAATACGAGCAGTACTTC.

The CDR3 spells CASSVSVAGSSYNEQFF. The CDR3 bases are TGTGCCAGCAGCGTATCCGTAGCGGGTAGCTCCTACAATGAGCAGTTCTTC. The chain recombines TRBV9 with TRBJ2-1, with 7 positions matching TRBD2. The V gene end was trimmed by 1 base and the J gene end by 0 bases; junction bases not matched to a gene: 7. CDR1 is SGDLS and CDR2 is YYNGEE in the germline V gene. The CDR3 extends over 17 amino acids.

In the case of this clone: The sample holds other DNA sequences that translate to the same CDR3. The chain joins TRBV19 to TRBJ2-2, with 7 bases identical to TRBD1. The CDR3 has 14 amino acids. The germline gives CDR1 LNHDA, CDR2 SQIVND (reference sequence). The junction had 3 bases not matched to a gene; V was cut back by 4 bases and J by 4 bases. In DNA, the CDR3 is TGTGCCAGTAGTAGACAGGGAGTCACCGGGGAGCTGTTTTTT. Translating it yields CASSRQGVTGELFF.

V is TRBV28 and J is TRBJ2-7; 7 bases agree with TRBD2. Trimming at V came to 6 bases and at J to 1 base, leaving 3 bases not matched to a gene. CDR3 length equals 13 residues. In germline, CDR1 is MDHEN, CDR2 SYDVKM. The DNA of the CDR3 is TGTGCCAGCAGAGCAGCGGGGTCCTACGAGCAGTACTTC. Its protein is CASRAAGSYEQYF.

The chain has TRBV28 and TRBJ2-7, with D possibly being TRBD2 (5 bases). V gave up 7 bases and J gave up 2 bases, with 12 bases separating them. There are 13 residues in the CDR3. Germline V gene sequence: CDR1 MDHEN, CDR2 SYDVKM. The CDR3 loop reads CASTMTKTYEQYF. CDR3 DNA sequence: TGTGCCAGCACCATGACTAAAACCTACGAGCAGTACTTC.

For this clone: Other DNA sequences of this sample code for an identical CDR3. The gene calls are TRBV7-3 and TRBJ2-5, with 10 bases identical to TRBD1. Germline CDR1 reads SGHTA; CDR2 reads FQGTGA. This CDR3 is built from 15 residues. Trimming at V came to 5 bases and at J to 5 bases, leaving 8 bases not matched to a gene. The CDR3: CASSLTGGAGETQYF. The CDR3 coding sequence is TGTGCCAGCAGCCTGACAGGGGGCGCCGGGGAGACCCAGTACTTC.

This sequence joins TRBV30 and TRBJ1-1; D is possibly TRBD1 (5 bases). V was shortened by 2 bases and J by 9 bases, with 22 bases between the two germline ends. Per the germline V gene, CDR1 is GTSNPN and CDR2 is SVGIG (reference sequence). The CDR3 is made up of 15 amino acids. The CDR3 DNA follows: TGTGCCTGGAGTCAAACCACGGCAGGGCTCGAAAAAGCTTTCTTT. Translated: CAWSQTTAGLEKAFF.

The chain is built from TRBV30 and TRBJ2-2; the match to TRBD2 covers 15 bases. Germline values: CDR1 GTSNPN, CDR2 SVGIG (reference sequence). The CDR3 has 22 amino acids. V lost 1 base and J lost 1; bases outside the gene matches: 16. DNA for the CDR3: TGTGCCTGGAGTGGGACCCCGGGACTAGCGGGGGGACAGAGACTGAACACCGGGGAGCTGTTTTTT. Translation: CAWSGTPGLAGGQRLNTGELFF.

This clone was detected only once. The rearrangement joins TRBV11-2 to TRBJ2-7, with a weak D call TRBD1 (6 bases). Trimming took 1 base from V and 6 from J, leaving 16 bases between them. The CDR3 runs 15 residues. Germline V gene lookup returns CDR1 SGHAT and CDR2 FQNNGV. The CDR3 reads CASSLGQGGVGEQYF. The CDR3 DNA sequence: TGTGCCAGCAGCTTAGGACAAGGGGGAGTGGGCGAGCAGTACTTC.

This sequence joins TRBV19 and TRBJ1-2; D gene unclear. The CDR3 has 16 residues. Germline CDR1 LNHDA, CDR2 SQIVND (reference sequence). V shed 5 bases and J shed 0 bases, with 16 bases lying between them. CDR3 DNA sequence: TGTGCCAGTAGTCAGGTCTTAAGACCCCCTAACTATGGCTACACCTTC. Its translation is CASSQVLRPPNYGYTF.

This clone was recorded once. V gene TRBV27 combines with J gene TRBJ1-2; tentatively, D is TRBD1 (5 bases). Germline loops: CDR1 MNHEY, CDR2 SMNVEV (reference sequence). This CDR3 is 13 amino acids long. Trimming removed 7 bases from V and 1 base from J, with 10 bases in between. In DNA, the CDR3 is TGTGCCAGCAAGGGTGACAGTAACTATGGCTACACCTTC. Its translation is CASKGDSNYGYTF.

The chain carries TRBV7-6 and TRBJ1-2; no clear D gene. Trimming took off 1 base at V and 6 bases at J, with 6 bases between the two ends. The CDR3 runs to 12 residues. The V gene's germline CDR1 is SGHVS and CDR2 FNYEAQ. In DNA, the CDR3 is TGTGCCAGCAGCTTAGACGGGGATGGCTACACCTTC. Its translation is CASSLDGDGYTF.

This rearrangement joins TRBV7-2 to TRBJ2-3; 10 bases line up with TRBD2. Trimming cost V 7 bases and J 3 bases; bases outside gene matches: 13. Germline CDR1 and CDR2: SGHTA and FQGNSA. The CDR3 spans 17 residues. In DNA, the CDR3 is TGTGCCAGCACCCGGGGTGGTAGCGGGAGGTGGACAGATACGCAGTATTTT. Translating it yields CASTRGGSGRWTDTQYF.

The V call is TRBV19, the J call TRBJ1-1; D is uncertain. The CDR3 is 17 amino acids. Trimming removed 2 bases from V and 0 bases from J, with 16 bases in between. Germline CDR1 and CDR2: LNHDA and SQIVND (reference sequence). DNA for the CDR3: TGTGCCAGTAGTATACGGTCCCTTTATCGGATGAACACTGAAGCTTTCTTT. It codes for CASSIRSLYRMNTEAFF.

A remark on this clone: The sample has other DNA sequences that encode this CDR3 too. The chain's CDR3 is CAISETGEQYF. In nucleotides, the CDR3 is TGTGCCATCAGTGAGACGGGTGAGCAGTACTTC. The rearrangement links TRBV10-3 to TRBJ2-7; no clear D. Germline V lookup: CDR1 ENHRY, CDR2 SYGVKD. The CDR3 spans 11 residues. Trimming removed 2 bases from V and 7 bases from J, with 6 bases in between.

This clone has only one observation. V gene TRBV9 combines with J gene TRBJ2-7; TRBD1 agrees at 7 bases. CDR3 length: 17 amino acids. J was trimmed by 3 bases and V by 2 bases; bases with no gene match: 14. The germline gives CDR1 SGDLS, CDR2 YYNGEE. This CDR3 reads CASSVQENRGRLYEQYF. The CDR3 DNA sequence: TGTGCCAGCAGCGTCCAAGAGAACAGGGGACGTCTCTACGAGCAGTACTTC.

The J gene is TRBJ2-3, the V gene TRBV7-2, with 9 nucleotides matching TRBD2. Germline CDR1 is SGHTA and CDR2 is FQGNSA. Trimming removed 5 bases from V and 3 bases from J; junction bases left unmatched: 6. The CDR3 consists of 15 residues. Here the CDR3 DNA reads TGTGCCAGCAGCCCACCGGGACTAGCAACAGATACGCAGTATTTT. This sequence encodes CASSPPGLATDTQYF.

V usage is TRBV7-6 and J usage is TRBJ2-2; D might be TRBD1 or TRBD2, each matching 9 bases. The V and J ends lost 7 bases and 8 bases respectively, with 20 bases between them. Looked up from germline, CDR1 is SGHVS and CDR2 is FNYEAQ. The CDR3 loop spans 15 amino acids. CDR3 region: CASTLAGQGVGELFF. In DNA form, the CDR3 reads TGTGCCAGCACCCTAGCGGGACAGGGAGTAGGGGAGCTGTTTTTT.

As DNA, the CDR3 is TGTGCCAGCAGCTTCGGGACTAGCGGGAGCTCGGTAGAGACCCAGTACTTC. Encoded protein: CASSFGTSGSSVETQYF. This rearrangement joins TRBV7-9 to TRBJ2-5; 14 bases match TRBD2. V was pared by 3 bases and J by 4 bases, with 7 bases of the junction left unmatched. The CDR3 length is 17 residues. CDR1 and CDR2 (germline): SEHNR, FQNEAQ (reference sequence).

The rearrangement uses TRBV18 and TRBJ2-5, with D possibly being TRBD2 (5 bases). The CDR3 contains 14 residues. Deletions cut 2 bases from V and 4 bases from J, with 11 bases between. Germline values: CDR1 KGHSH, CDR2 LQKENI. The CDR3 DNA sequence: TGTGCCAGCTCACCAGTCCGTGAGGGAGAGACCCAGTACTTC. Translation: CASSPVREGETQYF.

In regard to this clone: Other DNA sequences in the sample encode the same CDR3. The genes are TRBV28 and TRBJ1-2; D unclear. Trimming removed 5 bases at V and 2 bases at J, with 9 bases between. The CDR3 has 13 amino acids. The germline V gene has CDR1 MDHEN and CDR2 SYDVKM. The CDR3 DNA sequence: TGTGCCAGCAGTCGCGGTGGGAACTATGGCTACACCTTC. This sequence encodes CASSRGGNYGYTF.

The genes are TRBV20-1 and TRBJ1-1; D perhaps matches TRBD1 (5 bases). Germline loops: CDR1 DFQATT, CDR2 SNEGSKA (reference sequence). The CDR3 has 11 amino acids. V lost 4 bases to trimming and J lost 9 bases, with 12 bases between them. The DNA of the CDR3 is TGCAGTGCTACTTCGGGGACCCAAGCTTTCTTT. It codes for CSATSGTQAFF.

The rearrangement uses TRBV2 and TRBJ1-2; 7 bases agree with TRBD1. CDR3 size: 18 residues. The V gene's germline CDR1 is SNHLY and CDR2 FYNNEI. Trimming cost V 1 base and J 7 bases; bases outside gene matches: 18. The chain's CDR3 is CASSEEGSGQGVPLGYTF. CDR3 bases: TGTGCCAGCAGTGAAGAGGGTAGTGGGCAGGGGGTGCCTCTTGGCTACACCTTC.

The genes are TRBV6-5 and TRBJ2-3, with D maybe TRBD2 (5 bases). V dropped 5 bases and J dropped 6 bases, with 12 bases sitting between them. Germline CDR1 is MNHEY and CDR2 is SVGAGI. The CDR3 consists of 13 residues. The CDR3 region is CASSPGVRDTQYF. CDR3 nucleotide sequence: TGTGCCAGCAGTCCCGGGGTACGTGATACGCAGTATTTT.

The chain joins TRBV5-1 to TRBJ1-4; possible D gene TRBD1, 6 bases. The CDR3 is 16 residues long. Germline CDR1 is SGHRS and CDR2 is YFSETQ. Trimming stripped 0 bases from V and 2 bases from J, with 11 bases between. The CDR3 is CASSLGARGTNEKLFF. CDR3 nucleotides: TGCGCCAGCAGCTTGGGGGCGAGGGGGACTAATGAAAAACTGTTTTTT.

Worth noting for this clone: This same CDR3 is encoded by further DNA sequences in the sample. The chain joins TRBV6-5 to TRBJ1-5; no clear D gene. The CDR3 sequence is 12 residues long. Germline CDR1 is MNHEY and CDR2 is SVGAGI. The V and J ends lost 8 bases and 1 base respectively, with 6 bases between them. DNA of the CDR3: TGTGCCAGCGGGAGAAGCAATCAGCCCCAGCATTTT. Translated: CASGRSNQPQHF.

The chain has TRBV5-6 and TRBJ1-5, with a possible D match to TRBD1 (5 bases). Trimming pared 2 bases from V and 12 bases from J, leaving 21 bases between. Germline lookup yields CDR1 SGHDT and CDR2 YYEEEE. This CDR3 is 15 amino acids long. Here the CDR3 reads CASSFSGLGEVVQHF. Here the CDR3 DNA reads TGTGCCAGCAGCTTTTCGGGATTGGGGGAGGTGGTCCAGCATTTT. Combining the CDR3 with reference TRBV5-6 and TRBJ1-5 gives the whole variable domain DAGVTQSPTHLIKTRGQQVTLRCSPKSGHDTVSWYQQALGQGPQFIFQYYEEEERQRGNFPDRFSGHQFPNYSSELNVNALLLGDSALYLCASSFSGLGEVVQHFGDGTRLSIL.

The chain joins TRBV27 to TRBJ2-1, with TRBD2 matching over 10 bases. CDR1 is MNHEY, CDR2 SMNVEV, per germline (reference sequence). This CDR3 is 15 amino acids long. J lost 7 bases, V lost 7 bases, and 10 bases had no gene match. The CDR3 DNA follows: TGTGCCAGCACCGGGAAGCGGGGGGGTACGAATGAGCAGTTCTTC. Its protein is CASTGKRGGTNEQFF.

Worth noting for this clone: This CDR3 is also generated by other DNA sequences in the sample. V is TRBV18 and J is TRBJ2-2; D unclear. From germline, CDR1 is KGHSH and CDR2 LQKENI. This CDR3 is built from 13 residues. Trimming left V 4 bases short and J 2 bases short, with 5 bases between. The CDR3 loop is CASSRPNTGELFF. The CDR3 bases are TGTGCCAGCTCACGACCTAACACCGGGGAGCTGTTTTTT.

This clone has just a few counts. Other DNA variants within this sample encode the same CDR3. The genes are TRBV9 and TRBJ2-5, with D possibly matching TRBD1 (5 bases). Looked up from germline, CDR1 is SGDLS and CDR2 is YYNGEE. This CDR3 has 13 amino acids. Deletions cut 0 bases from V and 2 bases from J, with 5 bases between. The CDR3 sequence is CASSVGQQETQYF. The DNA of the CDR3 is TGTGCCAGCAGCGTAGGACAGCAAGAGACCCAGTACTTC.

The chain links TRBV6-5 to TRBJ1-2; tentative D call: TRBD1 (5 bases). Germline assignment: CDR1 MNHEY and CDR2 SVGAGI. The CDR3 consists of 14 residues. The germline V and J ends were trimmed by 4 bases and 5 bases, with 14 bases remaining between them. The chain's CDR3 is CASSLLTGSYGYTF. The CDR3 DNA sequence: TGTGCCAGCAGTTTACTTACAGGCTCTTATGGCTACACCTTC.